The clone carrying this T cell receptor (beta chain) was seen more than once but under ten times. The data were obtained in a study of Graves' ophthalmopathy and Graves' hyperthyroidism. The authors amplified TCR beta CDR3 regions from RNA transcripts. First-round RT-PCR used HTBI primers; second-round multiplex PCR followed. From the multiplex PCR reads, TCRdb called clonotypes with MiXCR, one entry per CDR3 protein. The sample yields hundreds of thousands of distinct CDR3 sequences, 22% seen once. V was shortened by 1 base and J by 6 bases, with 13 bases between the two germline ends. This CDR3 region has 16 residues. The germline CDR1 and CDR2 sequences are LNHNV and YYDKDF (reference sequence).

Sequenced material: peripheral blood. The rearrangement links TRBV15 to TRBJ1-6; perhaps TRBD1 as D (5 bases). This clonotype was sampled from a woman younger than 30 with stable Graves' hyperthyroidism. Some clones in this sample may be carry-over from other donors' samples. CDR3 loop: CATSRVGGIGNSPLHF. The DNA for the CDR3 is TGTGCCACCAGCAGAGTGGGGGGGATTGGTAATTCACCCCTCCACTTT.